The 4 T cell receptor beta chains in this list originate from one sample, sequenced in a study of a mutant IDH1 vaccine in newly diagnosed glioma. Time point described: baseline, week 1 (first vaccination visit). Stated treatment: pre-vaccination baseline after standard-of-care therapy. TCRdb's copy holds only in-frame clones and misses some; the assay was immunoSEQ multiplex PCR. The sample holds about 54,000 clones, about 82% seen once. The sequencing here drew on PBMCs, taken from a glioma patient treated with radiotherapy, temozolomide or both. The receptors originated from a man between 18 and 29 years old with glioma.

In its sample, this clone was seen once. The junction shows a germline mismatch at one end, possibly a read error. The chain recombines TRBV7-9 with TRBJ1-5; D gene unclear. The CDR3 extends over 12 amino acids. Germline CDR1 SEHNR, CDR2 FQNEAQ (reference sequence). The CDR3 region is CASSLANRPQHF. CDR3 in DNA: TGTGCCAGCAGCTTAGCCAATCGGCCCCAGCATTTT.

This rearrangement joins TRBV30 to TRBJ1-1; no firm D call. CDR1 and CDR2 (germline): GTSNPN, SVGIG (reference sequence). Trimming took 0 bases from V and 0 from J, leaving 14 bases between them. CDR3 size: 16 residues. The CDR3 loop reads CAWSVRGGRMNTEAFF. Written as DNA, the CDR3 is TGTGCCTGGAGTGTAAGAGGTGGCAGAATGAACACTGAAGCTTTCTTT.

V and J are TRBV7-2 and TRBJ2-5, with D hard to call. From germline, CDR1 is SGHTA and CDR2 FQGNSA. The CDR3 covers 14 residues. V was shortened by 1 base and J by 1 base, with 7 bases between the two germline ends. The CDR3: CASSLVGFQETQYF. As DNA, the CDR3 is TGTGCCAGCAGCTTAGTAGGGTTCCAAGAGACCCAGTACTTC.

The rearrangement uses TRBV19 and TRBJ1-5; D is unclear. This CDR3 has 13 amino acids. V shed 4 bases and J shed 6 bases, with 10 bases lying between them. Germline CDR1 LNHDA, CDR2 SQIVND (reference sequence). The CDR3 DNA reads as TGTGCCAGTAGTAGCGAGGGTGGTCAGCCCCAGCATTTT. It yields the protein CASSSEGGQPQHF.